One TCR beta chain is described in this entry. Antigen: not known. In replicate PCRs of sorted subsets, around 0.2 ug DNA, about 30,000 T cell genomes, was used. In the source study's methods: In the immunoSEQ data, sequences were junction-only and lacked quality scores, so filtering differed. Repertoires were generated with immunoSEQ multiplex PCR, while TCRdb's copy carries only in-frame clones and drops some. V, J and clone size are those of that table, while D and trimming were read from the DNA. The sample holds about 2.3 million clones, around 93% seen once. The sample is drawn from a study of shared clonotypes between healthy human individuals. General study points: Non-shared clonotypes showed lower generation probabilities than clonotypes common to all four donors.

Losses at the gene ends were 6 bases for V and 7 bases for J; bases not matched to a gene: 8. The CDR3 spans 16 residues. Looked up from germline, CDR1 is MNHEY and CDR2 is SMNVEV (reference sequence). The J gene is TRBJ2-1, the V gene TRBV27; TRBD2 agrees at 14 bases. The receptor's source is a man aged 18 to 30 in good health. Some clones in this sample may be carry-over from other donors' samples. The sequenced sample was naive CD4+ T cells from PBMCs. The subset: CD45RA+ positively selected. The CDR3 here is CASSRLAGGPWNEQFF. CDR3 in DNA: TGTGCCAGCAGCCGACTAGCGGGAGGGCCTTGGAATGAGCAGTTCTTC.